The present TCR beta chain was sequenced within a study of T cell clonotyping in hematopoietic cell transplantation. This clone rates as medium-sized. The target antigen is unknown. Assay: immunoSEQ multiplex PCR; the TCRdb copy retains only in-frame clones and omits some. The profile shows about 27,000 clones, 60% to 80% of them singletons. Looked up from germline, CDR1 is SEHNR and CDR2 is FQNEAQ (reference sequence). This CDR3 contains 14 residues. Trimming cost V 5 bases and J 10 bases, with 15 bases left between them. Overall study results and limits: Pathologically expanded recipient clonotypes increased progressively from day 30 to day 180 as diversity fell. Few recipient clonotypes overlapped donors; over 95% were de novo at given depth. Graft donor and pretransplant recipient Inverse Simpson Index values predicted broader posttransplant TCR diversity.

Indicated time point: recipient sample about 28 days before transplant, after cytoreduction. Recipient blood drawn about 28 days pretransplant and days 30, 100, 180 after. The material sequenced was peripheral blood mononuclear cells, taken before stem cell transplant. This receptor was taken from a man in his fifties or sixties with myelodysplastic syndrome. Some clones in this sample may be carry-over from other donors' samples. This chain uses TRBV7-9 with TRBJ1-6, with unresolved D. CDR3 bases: TGTGCCAGCAGCCGACCAGACCTTGGGTCACCCCTCCACTTT. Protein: CASSRPDLGSPLHF. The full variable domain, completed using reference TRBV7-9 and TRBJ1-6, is DTGVSQNPRHKITKRGQNVTFRCDPISEHNRLYWYRQTLGQGPEFLTYFQNEAQLEKSRLLSDRFSAERPKGSFSTLEIQRTEQGDSAMYLCASSRPDLGSPLHFGNGTRLTVT.